This T cell receptor beta chain was sequenced for a study of OX40 agonist ivuxolimab in advanced cancers. Overall study: Patients undergoing dose escalation presented with hepatocellular carcinoma, melanoma, renal cell or head and neck cancer. General study findings and limits: Average numbers of expanded clones were greater in CD8+ T cells than in CD4+.

The CDR3 is 15 residues long. Between the trimmed V and J ends, which lost 4 bases and 2 bases, there was a span of 13 bases. The germline CDR1 and CDR2 sequences are SGHRS and YFSETQ. A note on this clone: Its target is unknown.

Sequencing used immunoSEQ multiplex PCR; TCRdb keeps in-frame clones, though not all of them. The data hold fewer than 100,000 clones, with about 80% observed a single time. Anyone with autoimmune disease history or systemic immunosuppression was excluded. With baseline, cycle 4 day 1, and cycle 7 day 1 as timepoints, blood was sampled. The rearrangement joins TRBV5-1 to TRBJ1-3; possibly TRBD1 for D (6 bases). The receptor was isolated from an adult with an advanced solid tumor such as melanoma, head and neck, liver or kidney cancer. Source: CD4+ or CD8+ T cells sorted from blood, taken in a trial of the OX40 agonist ivuxolimab. CDR3 coding DNA: TGCGCCAGCAGCAAGCAGGGGCCCCCTGGAAACACCATATATTTT. Translating gives CASSKQGPPGNTIYF.